The 25 T cell receptor beta chains in this list originate from one sample, sequenced in a study of T cell responses to AZD1222 COVID-19 vaccine. Method: immunoSEQ multiplex PCR; TCRdb's copy keeps in-frame clones and lacks some. This repertoire shows 180,000 or so clones, approximately 94% found once; its top ten account for approximately 0.69%. The sample in question was peripheral blood, obtained on day 0 of AZD1222 vaccination. These receptors were collected from an adult in good health.

This chain joins TRBV28 and TRBJ2-2; 11 bases align to TRBD2. The CDR3 sequence is 15 residues long. With 5 bases clipped from V and 6 bases from J, the junction kept 5 bases outside the gene matches. CDR1 and CDR2 (germline): MDHEN, SYDVKM. CDR3 DNA sequence: TGTGCCAGCAGTCCTCTAGCGGGAGGTTCCGGGGAGCTGTTTTTT. Its translation: CASSPLAGGSGELFF.

The chain carries TRBV18 and TRBJ2-7, with 8 bases fitting TRBD2. Looked up from germline, CDR1 is KGHSH and CDR2 is LQKENI. The CDR3 loop spans 15 amino acids. The junction had 8 bases not matched to a gene; V was cut back by 0 bases and J by 7 bases. Written as DNA, the CDR3 is TGTGCCAGCTCACCACCGCTGGCTAGCGGGCGTGAGCAGTACTTC. It yields the protein CASSPPLASGREQYF.

The chain couples TRBV5-6 to TRBJ1-2; D is undetermined. This CDR3 contains 12 residues. The ends were cut back, 2 bases at V and 8 bases at J, with 10 bases in the middle. Germline CDR1 and CDR2: SGHDT and YYEEEE. Written as DNA, the CDR3 is TGTGCCAGCAGCTTAACAGAAAACGGCTACACCTTC. It codes for CASSLTENGYTF.

This chain connects TRBV30 to TRBJ1-6; 8 bases match TRBD1. From germline, CDR1 is GTSNPN and CDR2 SVGIG (reference sequence). Trimming at V came to 5 bases and at J to 11 bases, leaving 5 bases not matched to a gene. CDR3 length: 12 residues. In DNA form, the CDR3 reads TGTGCCTGGCTTAGACAGGGGACACCCCTCCACTTT. This encodes CAWLRQGTPLHF.

The DNA of the CDR3 is TGTGCCAGCAGCCAGGGACAGTTCAGAGAGACCCAGTACTTC. Its translation: CASSQGQFRETQYF. The chain uses TRBV11-2 and TRBJ2-5, with 7 positions matching TRBD1. The CDR3 covers 14 residues. With 5 bases clipped from V and 4 bases from J, the junction kept 7 bases outside the gene matches. CDR1 SGHAT and CDR2 FQNNGV come from the germline V gene.

This chain uses TRBV5-1 with TRBJ2-7; D unresolved. Germline CDR1 is SGHRS and CDR2 is YFSETQ. Trimming pared 0 bases from V and 0 bases from J, leaving 10 bases between. The CDR3 contains 15 residues. The CDR3 nucleotides are TGCGCCAGCAGCTTGGGAGGCAGGAGCTCCTACGAGCAGTACTTC. It translates to CASSLGGRSSYEQYF. The whole variable domain, remainder taken from reference TRBV5-1 and TRBJ2-7, is KAGVTQTPRYLIKTRGQQVTLSCSPISGHRSVSWYQQTPGQGLQFLFEYFSETQRNKGNFPGRFSGRQFSNSRSEMNVSTLELGDSALYLCASSLGGRSSYEQYFGPGTRLTVT.

The chain uses TRBV28 and TRBJ2-1; 7 nucleotides match TRBD2. Losses at the gene ends were 2 bases for V and 1 base for J; bases not matched to a gene: 11. The CDR3 runs 18 residues. Germline values: CDR1 MDHEN, CDR2 SYDVKM. CDR3 bases: TGTGCCAGCAGTTTACATCGGGCGGGAGTAGTATCCTACAATGAGCAGTTCTTC. It is translated as CASSLHRAGVVSYNEQFF.

The chain carries TRBV9 and TRBJ2-5, with 9 bases matching TRBD2. CDR3 length: 15 amino acids. V lost 0 bases to trimming and J lost 4 bases; unmatched junction nucleotides: 4. CDR1 SGDLS and CDR2 YYNGEE come from the germline V gene. CDR3 sequence reads: CASSVEASGIETQYF. The CDR3 DNA is TGTGCCAGCAGCGTAGAGGCTAGCGGGATAGAGACCCAGTACTTC.

V is TRBV3-1 (or the pseudogene TRBV3-2) and J is TRBJ1-1; D unclear. Trimming took 5 bases from V and 8 from J, leaving 9 bases between them. CDR3 size: 11 residues. The germline CDR1 and CDR2 sequences are LGHDT and YNNKEL (reference sequence). CDR3 region: CASSVDREAFF. In DNA, the CDR3 is TGTGCCAGCAGCGTGGATCGAGAAGCTTTCTTT.

The rearrangement links TRBV5-1 to TRBJ1-2, with D tentatively TRBD1 (5 bases). The CDR3 has 14 residues. V lost 6 bases to trimming and J lost 2 bases, with 14 bases between them. Germline assignment: CDR1 SGHRS and CDR2 YFSETQ. The CDR3 DNA is TGCGCCAGCAAGGTGGGGGGAATCAACTATGGCTACACCTTC. It specifies CASKVGGINYGYTF. Together with reference TRBV5-1 and TRBJ1-2, the CDR3 gives the full variable domain: KAGVTQTPRYLIKTRGQQVTLSCSPISGHRSVSWYQQTPGQGLQFLFEYFSETQRNKGNFPGRFSGRQFSNSRSEMNVSTLELGDSALYLCASKVGGINYGYTFGSGTRLTVV.

The gene calls are TRBV14 and TRBJ1-2; weak D call: TRBD1 (5 bases). Germline-derived CDR1 and CDR2 are SGHDN and FVKESK. The CDR3 loop spans 13 amino acids. V lost 5 bases to trimming and J lost 4 bases, with 11 bases between them. CDR3 sequence (DNA): TGTGCCAGCAGCGTATCGACAGCCTATGGCTACACCTTC. It specifies CASSVSTAYGYTF.

The gene calls are TRBV30 and TRBJ1-2; possible D gene TRBD1, 6 bases. There are 13 residues in the CDR3. Looked up from germline, CDR1 is GTSNPN and CDR2 is SVGIG (reference sequence). Trimming pared 5 bases from V and 5 bases from J, leaving 15 bases between. In nucleotides, the CDR3 is TGTGCCTGGGGGCAGACAGGCCGGTATGGCTACACCTTC. Protein: CAWGQTGRYGYTF.

This rearrangement joins TRBV11-2 to TRBJ1-1; no clear D. The V gene lost 1 base and the J gene lost 1 base, with 4 bases spanning the gap. The CDR3 spans 13 residues. Germline loops: CDR1 SGHAT, CDR2 FQNNGV. The DNA of the CDR3 is TGTGCCAGCAGCTTAGTAACGAACACTGAAGCTTTCTTT. Protein: CASSLVTNTEAFF.

The chain has TRBV9 and TRBJ2-7; possibly TRBD2 for D (7 bases). This CDR3 contains 16 residues. V was trimmed by 4 bases and J by 2 bases, leaving 19 bases between them. From germline, CDR1 is SGDLS and CDR2 YYNGEE. CDR3 in DNA: TGTGCCAGCAGCACCCAGCGGGACAAGGCCACCTACGAGCAGTACTTC. Translating it yields CASSTQRDKATYEQYF.

The chain recombines TRBV6-5 with TRBJ1-1; D remains unclear. There are 15 residues in the CDR3. Germline V CDR1 and CDR2: MNHEY, SVGAGI. Trimming shortened V by 2 bases and J by 1 base, and 11 bases separated the two germline ends. CDR3 DNA: TGTGCCAGCAGTTACGGGGAACGATCGAACACTGAAGCTTTCTTT. Translation: CASSYGERSNTEAFF.

This clone has a handful of counts. This chain joins TRBV2 and TRBJ1-2, with TRBD1 as a possible D gene (6 bases). The CDR3 has 16 amino acids. Trimming took off 1 base at V and 3 bases at J, with 15 bases between the two ends. CDR1 is SNHLY and CDR2 is FYNNEI in the germline V gene. The CDR3 protein is CASSEDHRDGDYGYTF. In DNA, the CDR3 is TGTGCCAGCAGTGAAGACCACAGGGACGGGGACTATGGCTACACCTTC.

The chain has TRBV19 and TRBJ2-1, with D possibly TRBD2 on 7 matching bases. The CDR3 has 17 residues. The V end lost 5 bases, the J end lost 5 bases, and 22 bases lay between the germline ends. Germline values: CDR1 LNHDA, CDR2 SQIVND (reference sequence). CDR3 DNA sequence: TGTGCCAGTAGTCCGGGACACCTAAGGGACTACCACAATGAGCAGTTCTTC. It specifies CASSPGHLRDYHNEQFF. The complete variable domain, with remaining parts taken from reference TRBV19 and TRBJ2-1, reads DGGITQSPKYLFRKEGQNVTLSCEQNLNHDAMYWYRQDPGQGLRLIYYSQIVNDFQKGDIAEGYSVSREKKESFPLTVTSAQKNPTAFYLCASSPGHLRDYHNEQFFGPGTRLTVL.

This chain uses TRBV7-9 with TRBJ1-5; D might be TRBD1 (5 bases). The V and J ends lost 3 bases and 3 bases respectively, with 9 bases between them. Germline CDR1 SEHNR, CDR2 FQNEAQ (reference sequence). The CDR3 length is 14 residues. CDR3 nucleotide sequence: TGTGCCAGCAGCTTGGGTGGGGCCAATCAGCCCCAGCATTTT. This encodes CASSLGGANQPQHF.

This clone was seen only once. The germline gene is not matched at one end of the junction; a read error may be the cause. The chain is built from TRBV29-1 and TRBJ1-1; the D is unclear. Per germline, CDR1 SQVTM and CDR2 ANQGSEA. CDR3 length: 12 residues. CDR3 region: CSVGLLNAEAFF. In nucleotides, the CDR3 is TGCAGCGTTGGTTTGCTGAACGCTGAAGCTTTCTTT.

The chain joins TRBV27 to TRBJ2-1; either TRBD1 or TRBD2 may fit D (5 bases each). The ends were cut back, 5 bases at V and 8 bases at J, with 10 bases in the middle. The CDR3 consists of 12 residues. CDR1 and CDR2 from the germline V gene are MNHEY and SMNVEV (reference sequence). The CDR3 sequence is CASSIRGDEQFF. The CDR3 DNA follows: TGTGCCAGCAGTATTCGGGGCGATGAGCAGTTCTTC.

A few counts support this clone. The sample has other DNA sequences that encode this CDR3 too. The rearrangement links TRBV19 to TRBJ2-1; 9 nucleotides agree with TRBD2. V shed 5 bases, J shed 3 bases, and the junction held 2 bases outside the gene matches. The CDR3 consists of 14 residues. Germline-derived CDR1 and CDR2 are LNHDA and SQIVND (reference sequence). The CDR3 reads CASSGGGVYNEQFF. CDR3 sequence (DNA): TGTGCCAGTAGTGGCGGGGGGGTCTACAATGAGCAGTTCTTC.

The chain is built from TRBV25-1 and TRBJ1-1; 8 nucleotides agree with TRBD1. The trim removed 4 bases at V and 1 base at J, leaving 2 bases unmatched. Germline CDR1 is MGHDK and CDR2 is SYGVNS. This CDR3 has 14 residues. CDR3 bases: TGTGCCAGCAGTGCGACAGGGGCGAACACTGAAGCTTTCTTT. Its protein is CASSATGANTEAFF.

The V call is TRBV6-1, the J call TRBJ1-6; D perhaps matches TRBD1 (5 bases). Trimming pared 3 bases from V and 10 bases from J, leaving 25 bases between. Germline-derived CDR1 and CDR2 are MNHNS and SASEGT. The CDR3 runs to 18 residues. CDR3 in DNA: TGTGCCAGCAGTGACCATCTCCTTTTCCAGGGAGGTGGATCACCCCTCCACTTT. Its translation is CASSDHLLFQGGGSPLHF.

The J gene is TRBJ2-7, the V gene TRBV27; the D gene could be TRBD1 or TRBD2 (6 bases each). Germline V gene data show CDR1 as MNHEY and CDR2 as SMNVEV (reference sequence). The V and J ends lost 1 base and 5 bases respectively, with 12 bases between them. This CDR3 comprises 14 residues. The DNA for the CDR3 is TGTGCCAGCAGTTTATGGGGGGCCCTTAACGAGCAGTACTTC. It is translated as CASSLWGALNEQYF.

This clone has a handful of counts. This sequence joins TRBV30 and TRBJ1-2; D remains ambiguous. With 5 bases removed from V and 2 bases from J, the gap between germline ends came to 24 bases. There are 17 residues in the CDR3. CDR1 and CDR2 (germline): GTSNPN, SVGIG (reference sequence). CDR3 bases: TGTGCCTGGCTCCCGCGGGCAGGTGCCAAAGGGAACTATGGCTACACCTTC. Translation gives CAWLPRAGAKGNYGYTF.